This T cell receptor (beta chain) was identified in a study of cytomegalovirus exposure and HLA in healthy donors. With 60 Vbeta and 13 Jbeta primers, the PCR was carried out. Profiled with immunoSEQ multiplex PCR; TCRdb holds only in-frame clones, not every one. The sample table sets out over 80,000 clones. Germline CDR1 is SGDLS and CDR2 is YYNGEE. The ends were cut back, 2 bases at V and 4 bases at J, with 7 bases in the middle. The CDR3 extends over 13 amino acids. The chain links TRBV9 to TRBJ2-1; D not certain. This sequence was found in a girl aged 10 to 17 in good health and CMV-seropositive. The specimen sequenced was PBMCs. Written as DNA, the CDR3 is TGTGCCAGCAGCGTTGGCCCTTACAATGAGCAGTTCTTC. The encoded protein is CASSVGPYNEQFF.